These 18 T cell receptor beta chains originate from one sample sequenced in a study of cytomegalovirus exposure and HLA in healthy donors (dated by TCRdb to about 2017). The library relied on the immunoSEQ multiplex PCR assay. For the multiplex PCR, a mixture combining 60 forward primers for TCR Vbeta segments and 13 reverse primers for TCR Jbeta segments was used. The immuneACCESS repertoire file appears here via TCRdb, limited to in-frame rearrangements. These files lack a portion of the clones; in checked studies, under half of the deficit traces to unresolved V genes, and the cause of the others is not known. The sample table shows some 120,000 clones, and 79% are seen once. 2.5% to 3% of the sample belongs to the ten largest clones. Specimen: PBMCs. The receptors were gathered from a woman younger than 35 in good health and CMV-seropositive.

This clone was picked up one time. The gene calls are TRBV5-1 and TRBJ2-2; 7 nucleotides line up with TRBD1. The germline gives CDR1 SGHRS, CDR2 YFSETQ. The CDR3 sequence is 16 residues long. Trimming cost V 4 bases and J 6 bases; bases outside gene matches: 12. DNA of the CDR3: TGCGCCAGCAGCCCGCAAAATGATCAGGGGGCCGGGGAGCTGTTTTTT. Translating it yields CASSPQNDQGAGELFF.

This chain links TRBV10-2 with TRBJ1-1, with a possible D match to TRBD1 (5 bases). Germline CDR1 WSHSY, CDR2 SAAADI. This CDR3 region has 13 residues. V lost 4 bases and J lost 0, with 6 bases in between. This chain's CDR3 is CASSVTVNTEAFF. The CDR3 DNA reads TGCGCCAGCAGTGTGACAGTGAACACTGAAGCTTTCTTT.

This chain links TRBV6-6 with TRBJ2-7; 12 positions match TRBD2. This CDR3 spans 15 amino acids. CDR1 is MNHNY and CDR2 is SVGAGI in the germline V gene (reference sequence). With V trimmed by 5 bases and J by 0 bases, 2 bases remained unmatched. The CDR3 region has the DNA TGTGCCAGCAGTCGACTAGCGGGAGACTCCTACGAGCAGTACTTC. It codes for CASSRLAGDSYEQYF.

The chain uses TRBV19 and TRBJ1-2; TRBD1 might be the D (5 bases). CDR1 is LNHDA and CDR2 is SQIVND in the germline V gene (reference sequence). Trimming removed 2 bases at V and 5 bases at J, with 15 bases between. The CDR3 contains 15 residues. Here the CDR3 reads CASSISQGGHYGYTF. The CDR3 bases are TGTGCCAGTAGTATATCCCAGGGAGGGCATTATGGCTACACCTTC.

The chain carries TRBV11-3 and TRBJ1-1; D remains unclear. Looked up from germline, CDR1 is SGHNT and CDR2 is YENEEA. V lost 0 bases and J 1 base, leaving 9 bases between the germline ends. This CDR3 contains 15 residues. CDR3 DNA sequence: TGTGCCAGCAGCTTAGACAGGCAACGGAACACTGAAGCTTTCTTT. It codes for CASSLDRQRNTEAFF.

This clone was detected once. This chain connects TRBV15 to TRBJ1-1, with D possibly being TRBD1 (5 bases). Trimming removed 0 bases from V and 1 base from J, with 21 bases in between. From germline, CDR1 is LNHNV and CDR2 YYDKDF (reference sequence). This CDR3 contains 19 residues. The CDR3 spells CATSRDYGQIVSKNTEAFF. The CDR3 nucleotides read TGTGCCACCAGCAGAGACTATGGACAAATCGTTAGCAAGAACACTGAAGCTTTCTTT.

CDR3: CASSEGSGQHREKLFF. The CDR3 DNA sequence: TGTGCCAGCAGTGAGGGTTCGGGACAGCATCGGGAAAAACTGTTTTTT. V gene TRBV25-1 combines with J gene TRBJ1-4; 7 nucleotides line up with TRBD1. There are 16 residues in the CDR3. V lost 3 bases and J lost 8; bases outside the gene matches: 12. The germline gives CDR1 MGHDK, CDR2 SYGVNS. Full variable domain (remainder filled in from reference TRBV25-1 and TRBJ1-4): EADIYQTPRYLVIGTGKKITLECSQTMGHDKMYWYQQDPGMELHLIHYSYGVNSTEKGDLSSESTVSRIRTEHFPLTLESARPSHTSQYLCASSEGSGQHREKLFFGSGTQLSVL.

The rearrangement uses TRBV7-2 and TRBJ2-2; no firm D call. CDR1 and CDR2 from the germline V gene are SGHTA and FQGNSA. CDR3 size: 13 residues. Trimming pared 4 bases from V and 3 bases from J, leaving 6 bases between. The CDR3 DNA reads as TGTGCCAGCAGCTCTAGAGACACCGGGGAGCTGTTTTTT. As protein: CASSSRDTGELFF.

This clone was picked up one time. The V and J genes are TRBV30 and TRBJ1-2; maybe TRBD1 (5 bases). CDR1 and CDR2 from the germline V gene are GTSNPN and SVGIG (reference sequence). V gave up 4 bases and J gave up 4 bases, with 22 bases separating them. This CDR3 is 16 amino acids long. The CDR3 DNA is TGTGCCTGGACCTCTCGATGGAGGAGGGACCCCTATGGCTACACCTTC. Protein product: CAWTSRWRRDPYGYTF.

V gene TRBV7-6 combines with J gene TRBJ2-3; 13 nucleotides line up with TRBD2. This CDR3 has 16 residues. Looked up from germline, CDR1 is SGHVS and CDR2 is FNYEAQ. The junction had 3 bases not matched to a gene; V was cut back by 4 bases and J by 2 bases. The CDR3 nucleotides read TGTGCCAGCAGCTCGGGACTAGCGGGATTCACAGATACGCAGTATTTT. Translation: CASSSGLAGFTDTQYF.

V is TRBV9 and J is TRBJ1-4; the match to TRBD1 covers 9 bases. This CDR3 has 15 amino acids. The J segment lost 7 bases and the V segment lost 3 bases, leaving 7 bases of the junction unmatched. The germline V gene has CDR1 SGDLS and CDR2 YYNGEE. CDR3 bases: TGTGCCAGCAGCGCTGGGGGGACAGGGCGTGAAAAACTGTTTTTT. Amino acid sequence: CASSAGGTGREKLFF.

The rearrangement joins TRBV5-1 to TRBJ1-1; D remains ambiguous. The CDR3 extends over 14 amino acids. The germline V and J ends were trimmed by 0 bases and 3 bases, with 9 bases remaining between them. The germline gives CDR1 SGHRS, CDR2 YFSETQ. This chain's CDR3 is CASSLAGLDTEAFF. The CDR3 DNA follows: TGCGCCAGCAGCTTGGCCGGGTTGGACACTGAAGCTTTCTTT. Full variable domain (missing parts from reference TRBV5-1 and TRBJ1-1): KAGVTQTPRYLIKTRGQQVTLSCSPISGHRSVSWYQQTPGQGLQFLFEYFSETQRNKGNFPGRFSGRQFSNSRSEMNVSTLELGDSALYLCASSLAGLDTEAFFGQGTRLTVV.

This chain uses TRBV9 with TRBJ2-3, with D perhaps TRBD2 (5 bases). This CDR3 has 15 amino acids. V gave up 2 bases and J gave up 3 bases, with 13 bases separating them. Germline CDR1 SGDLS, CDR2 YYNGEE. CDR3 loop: CASSVEALGTDTQYF. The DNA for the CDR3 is TGTGCCAGCAGCGTGGAGGCGCTAGGGACAGATACGCAGTATTTT.

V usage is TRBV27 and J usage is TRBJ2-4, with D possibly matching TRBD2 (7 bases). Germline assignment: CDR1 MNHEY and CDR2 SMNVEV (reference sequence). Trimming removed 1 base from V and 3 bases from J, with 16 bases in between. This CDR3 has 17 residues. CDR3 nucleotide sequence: TGTGCCAGCAGTTTATATTTCGGGGAGGGGGGCAAAAACATTCAGTACTTC. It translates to CASSLYFGEGGKNIQYF.

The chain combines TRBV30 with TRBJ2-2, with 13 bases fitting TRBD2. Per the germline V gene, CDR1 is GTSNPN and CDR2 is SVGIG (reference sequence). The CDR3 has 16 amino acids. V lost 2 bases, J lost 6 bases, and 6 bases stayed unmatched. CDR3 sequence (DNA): TGTGCCTGGAGTTTTGGACTAGCGGGAGAAGCCGGGGAGCTGTTTTTT. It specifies CAWSFGLAGEAGELFF.

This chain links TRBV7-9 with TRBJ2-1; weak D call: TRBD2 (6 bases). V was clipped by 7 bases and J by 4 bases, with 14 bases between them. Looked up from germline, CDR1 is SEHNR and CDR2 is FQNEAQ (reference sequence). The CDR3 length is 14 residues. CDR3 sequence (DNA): TGTGCCAGCAACCCCGGGACTTCATACAATGAGCAGTTCTTC. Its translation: CASNPGTSYNEQFF.

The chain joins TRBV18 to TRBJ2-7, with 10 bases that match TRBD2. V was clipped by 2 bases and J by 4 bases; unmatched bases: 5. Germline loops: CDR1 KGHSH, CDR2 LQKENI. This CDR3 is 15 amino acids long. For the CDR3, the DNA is TGTGCCAGCTCACCAAGTGCTAGCGGGGGTTACGAGCAGTACTTC. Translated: CASSPSASGGYEQYF.

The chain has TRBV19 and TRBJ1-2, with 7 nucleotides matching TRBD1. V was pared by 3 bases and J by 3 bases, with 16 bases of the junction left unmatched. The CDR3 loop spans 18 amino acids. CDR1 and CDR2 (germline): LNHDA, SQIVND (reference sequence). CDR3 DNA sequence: TGTGCCAGTAGTATCCGGGGGACGGGAGGGGGCAAGGACTATGGCTACACCTTC. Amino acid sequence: CASSIRGTGGGKDYGYTF.